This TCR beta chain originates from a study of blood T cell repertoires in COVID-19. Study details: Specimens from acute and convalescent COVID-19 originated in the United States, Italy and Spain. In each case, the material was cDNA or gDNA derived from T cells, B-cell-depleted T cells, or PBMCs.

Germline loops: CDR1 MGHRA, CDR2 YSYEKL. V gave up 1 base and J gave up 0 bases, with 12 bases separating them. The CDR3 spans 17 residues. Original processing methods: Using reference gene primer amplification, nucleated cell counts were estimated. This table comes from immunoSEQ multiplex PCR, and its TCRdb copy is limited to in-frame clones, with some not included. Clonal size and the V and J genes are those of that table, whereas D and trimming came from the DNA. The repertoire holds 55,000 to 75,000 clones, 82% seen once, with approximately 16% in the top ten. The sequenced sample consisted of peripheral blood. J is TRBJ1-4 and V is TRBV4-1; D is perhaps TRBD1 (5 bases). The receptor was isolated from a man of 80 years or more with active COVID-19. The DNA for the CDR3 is TGCGCCAGCAGCCAAGCAGGGTTTGGGGCAACTAATGAAAAACTGTTTTTT. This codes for CASSQAGFGATNEKLFF.